The clone carrying this T cell receptor beta chain is a singleton in its sample. Its specificity is not known. Sequencing involved patients with CD8+CD57+ cell expansion previously shown by flow cytometry. The enrolled patients all had severe acquired aplastic anemia. These data come from a study of CD8+CD57+ T cells in acquired aplastic anemia. Study-wide context: Yields of DNA that came from sorted CD4+ and CD8+ cells averaged roughly 3.2 ug.

Findings and caveats of the study: Patients and controls shared twenty-nine CD8+ CDR3 sequences, which appeared highly expressed in patients and within their immunodominant clones. Patients did not significantly differ from controls in CD8+ Simpson's diversity.

Genomic DNA was employed as the template in profiling TCR beta VDJ and CDR3. One entry per CDR3 protein results from TCRdb running MiXCR on the reads. The sample yields 180,000 or so distinct CDR3 sequences, less than 50% seen once. Germline V gene sequence: CDR1 DFQATT, CDR2 SNEGSKA (reference sequence). CDR3 length: 15 residues. Trimming pared 1 base from V and 2 bases from J, leaving 15 bases between. Sequencing was done on a sample of sorted CD4+, CD8+, or CD8+CD57+ T cells (not recorded which) from PBMCs. This clonotype was sampled from a human donor with aplastic anemia. The chain is built from TRBV20-1 and TRBJ2-7; a weak D match, TRBD2 (5 bases). Written as DNA, the CDR3 is TGCAGTGCTAGAGTCCGGACCGGGGAAGCCTACGAGCAGTACTTC. Translating it yields CSARVRTGEAYEQYF.